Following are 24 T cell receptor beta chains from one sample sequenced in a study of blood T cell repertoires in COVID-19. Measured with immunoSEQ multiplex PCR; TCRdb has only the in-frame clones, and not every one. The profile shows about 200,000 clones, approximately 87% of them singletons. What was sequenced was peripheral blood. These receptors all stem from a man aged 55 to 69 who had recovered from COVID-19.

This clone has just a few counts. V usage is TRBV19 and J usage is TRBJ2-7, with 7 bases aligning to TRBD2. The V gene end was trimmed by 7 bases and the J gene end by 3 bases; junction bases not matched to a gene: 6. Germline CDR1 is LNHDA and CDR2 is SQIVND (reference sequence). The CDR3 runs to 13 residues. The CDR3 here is CASNAGADYEQYF. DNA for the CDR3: TGTGCCAGTAACGCGGGAGCAGACTACGAGCAGTACTTC.

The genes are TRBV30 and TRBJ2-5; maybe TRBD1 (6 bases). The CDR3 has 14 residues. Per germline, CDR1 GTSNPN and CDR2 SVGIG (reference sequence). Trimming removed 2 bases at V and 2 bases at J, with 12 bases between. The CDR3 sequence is CAWSKDSIQETQYF. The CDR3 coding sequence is TGTGCCTGGAGTAAGGACAGCATACAAGAGACCCAGTACTTC.

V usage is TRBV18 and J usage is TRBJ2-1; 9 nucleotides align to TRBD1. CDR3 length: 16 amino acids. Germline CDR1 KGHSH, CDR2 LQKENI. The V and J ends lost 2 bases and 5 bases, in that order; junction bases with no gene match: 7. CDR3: CASSPRSGTGHNEQFF. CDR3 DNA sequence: TGTGCCAGCTCACCAAGATCCGGGACAGGGCACAATGAGCAGTTCTTC. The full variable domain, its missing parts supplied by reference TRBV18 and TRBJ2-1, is NAGVMQNPRHLVRRRGQEARLRCSPMKGHSHVYWYRQLPEEGLKFMVYLQKENIIDESGMPKERFSAEFPKEGPSILRIQQVVRGDSAAYFCASSPRSGTGHNEQFFGPGTRLTVL.

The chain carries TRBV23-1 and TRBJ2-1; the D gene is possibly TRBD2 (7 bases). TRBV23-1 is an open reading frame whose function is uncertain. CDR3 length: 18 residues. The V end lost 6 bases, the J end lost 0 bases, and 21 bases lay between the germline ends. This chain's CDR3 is CASSLKGGRQSSYNEQFF. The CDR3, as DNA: TGCGCCAGCAGCCTAAAGGGGGGGCGTCAGAGCTCCTACAATGAGCAGTTCTTC.

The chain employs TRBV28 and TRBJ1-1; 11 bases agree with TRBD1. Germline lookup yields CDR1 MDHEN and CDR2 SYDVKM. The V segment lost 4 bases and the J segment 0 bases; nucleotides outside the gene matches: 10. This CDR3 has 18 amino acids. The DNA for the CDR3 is TGTGCCAGCAGTTCCATATCCTGGGACAGGGGGATGAACACTGAAGCTTTCTTT. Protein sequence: CASSSISWDRGMNTEAFF.

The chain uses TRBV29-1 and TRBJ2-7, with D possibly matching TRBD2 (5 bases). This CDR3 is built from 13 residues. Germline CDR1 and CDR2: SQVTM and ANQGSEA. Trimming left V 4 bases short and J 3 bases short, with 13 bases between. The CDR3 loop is CSVATTPLYEQYF. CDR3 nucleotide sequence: TGCAGCGTTGCGACTACCCCCCTCTACGAGCAGTACTTC.

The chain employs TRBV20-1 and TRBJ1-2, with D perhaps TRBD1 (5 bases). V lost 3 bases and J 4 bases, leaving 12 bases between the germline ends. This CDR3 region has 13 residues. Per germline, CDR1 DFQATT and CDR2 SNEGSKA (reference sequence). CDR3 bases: TGCAGTGCTAGTGAGACAGTTCTCTATGGCTACACCTTC. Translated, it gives CSASETVLYGYTF.

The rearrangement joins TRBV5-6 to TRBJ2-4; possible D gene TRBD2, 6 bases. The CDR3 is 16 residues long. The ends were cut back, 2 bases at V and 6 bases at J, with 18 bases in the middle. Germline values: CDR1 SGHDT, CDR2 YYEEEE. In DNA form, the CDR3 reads TGTGCCAGCAGCTTTACCAATCCGGCCGGGGGAAACATTCAGTACTTC. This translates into CASSFTNPAGGNIQYF.

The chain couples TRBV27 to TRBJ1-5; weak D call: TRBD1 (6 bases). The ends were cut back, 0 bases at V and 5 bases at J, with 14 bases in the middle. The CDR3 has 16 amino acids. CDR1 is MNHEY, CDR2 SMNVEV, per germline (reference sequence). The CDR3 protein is CASSLSSRGADQPQHF. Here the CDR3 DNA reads TGTGCCAGCAGTTTATCTTCCAGGGGAGCGGATCAGCCCCAGCATTTT.

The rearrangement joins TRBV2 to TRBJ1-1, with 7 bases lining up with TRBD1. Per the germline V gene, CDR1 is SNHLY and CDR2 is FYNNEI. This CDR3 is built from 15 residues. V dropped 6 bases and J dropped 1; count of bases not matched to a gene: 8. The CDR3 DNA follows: TGTGCCAGCAGATCGAAGACAGGGACGAACACTGAAGCTTTCTTT. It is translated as CASRSKTGTNTEAFF. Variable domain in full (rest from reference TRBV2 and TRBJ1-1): EPEVTQTPSHQVTQMGQEVILRCVPISNHLYFYWYRQILGQKVEFLVSFYNNEISEKSEIFDDQFSVERPDGSNFTLKIRSTKLEDSAMYFCASRSKTGTNTEAFFGQGTRLTVV.

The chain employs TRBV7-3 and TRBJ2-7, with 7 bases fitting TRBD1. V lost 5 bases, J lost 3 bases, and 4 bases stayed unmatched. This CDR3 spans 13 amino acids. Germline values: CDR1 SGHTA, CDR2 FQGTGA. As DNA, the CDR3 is TGTGCCAGCAGCGAGGGACAGCTCTACGAGCAGTACTTC. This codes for CASSEGQLYEQYF. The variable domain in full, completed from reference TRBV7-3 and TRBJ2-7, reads GAGVSQTPSNKVTEKGKYVELRCDPISGHTALYWYRQSLGQGPEFLIYFQGTGAADDSGLPNDRFFAVRPEGSVSTLKIQRTERGDSAVYLCASSEGQLYEQYFGPGTRLTVT.

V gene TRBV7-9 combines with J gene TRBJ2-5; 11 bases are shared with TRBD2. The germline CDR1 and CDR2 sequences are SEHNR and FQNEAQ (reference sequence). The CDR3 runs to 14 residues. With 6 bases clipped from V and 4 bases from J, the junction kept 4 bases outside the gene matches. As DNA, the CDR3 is TGTGCCAGCAGGGCTAGCGGGGGGAGAGAGACCCAGTACTTC. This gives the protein CASRASGGRETQYF.

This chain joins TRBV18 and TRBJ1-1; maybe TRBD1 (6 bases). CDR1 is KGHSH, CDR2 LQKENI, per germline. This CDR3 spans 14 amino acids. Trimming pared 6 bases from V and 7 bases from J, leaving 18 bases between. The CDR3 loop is CASSGNRVGGEAFF. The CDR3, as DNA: TGTGCCAGCTCCGGAAACAGGGTCGGAGGTGAAGCTTTCTTT.

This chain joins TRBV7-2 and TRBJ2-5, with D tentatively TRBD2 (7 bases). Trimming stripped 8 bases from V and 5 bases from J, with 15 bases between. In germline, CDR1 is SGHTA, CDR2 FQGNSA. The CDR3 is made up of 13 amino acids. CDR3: CASGEQGGETQYF. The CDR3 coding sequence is TGTGCCAGCGGGGAACAGGGAGGGGAGACCCAGTACTTC. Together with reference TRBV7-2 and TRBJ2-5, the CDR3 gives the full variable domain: GAGVSQSPSNKVTEKGKDVELRCDPISGHTALYWYRQSLGQGLEFLIYFQGNSAPDKSGLPSDRFSAERTGGSVSTLTIQRTQQEDSAVYLCASGEQGGETQYFGPGTRLLVL.

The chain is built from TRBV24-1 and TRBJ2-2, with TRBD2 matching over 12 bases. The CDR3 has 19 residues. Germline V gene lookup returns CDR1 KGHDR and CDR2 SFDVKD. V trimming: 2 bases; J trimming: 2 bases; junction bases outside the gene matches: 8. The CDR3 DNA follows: TGTGCCACCAGTGATTCCAAGACTAGCGGGGGATTTAACACCGGGGAGCTGTTTTTT. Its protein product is CATSDSKTSGGFNTGELFF.

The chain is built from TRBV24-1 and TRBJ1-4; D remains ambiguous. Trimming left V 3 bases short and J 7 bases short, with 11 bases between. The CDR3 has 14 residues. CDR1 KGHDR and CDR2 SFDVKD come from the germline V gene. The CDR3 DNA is TGTGCCACCAGTGATGGTTCAGGAACTGAAAAACTGTTTTTT. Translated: CATSDGSGTEKLFF.

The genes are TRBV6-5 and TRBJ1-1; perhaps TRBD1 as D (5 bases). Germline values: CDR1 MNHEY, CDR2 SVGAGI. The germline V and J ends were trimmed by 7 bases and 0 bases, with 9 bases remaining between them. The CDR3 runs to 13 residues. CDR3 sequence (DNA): TGTGCCAGCACCCGGGGGGTGAACACTGAAGCTTTCTTT. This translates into CASTRGVNTEAFF.

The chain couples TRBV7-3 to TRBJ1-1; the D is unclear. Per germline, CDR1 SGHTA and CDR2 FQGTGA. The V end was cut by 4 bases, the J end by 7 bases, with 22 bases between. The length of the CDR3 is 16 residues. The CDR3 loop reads CASSSGNSGGPLEAFF. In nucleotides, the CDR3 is TGTGCCAGCAGCTCCGGGAATTCGGGAGGGCCCCTTGAAGCTTTCTTT.

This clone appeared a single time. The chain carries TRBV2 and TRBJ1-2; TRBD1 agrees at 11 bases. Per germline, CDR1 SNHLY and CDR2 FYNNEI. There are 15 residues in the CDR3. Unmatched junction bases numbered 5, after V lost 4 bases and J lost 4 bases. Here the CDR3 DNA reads TGTGCCAGCAGTGCCGGGACAGGGGGGCTCTATGGCTACACCTTC. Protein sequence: CASSAGTGGLYGYTF.

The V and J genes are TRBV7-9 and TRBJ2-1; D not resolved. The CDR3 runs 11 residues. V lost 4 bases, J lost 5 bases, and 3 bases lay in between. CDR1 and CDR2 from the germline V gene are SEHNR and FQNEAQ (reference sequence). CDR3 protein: CASSYNNEQFF. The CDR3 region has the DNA TGTGCCAGCAGCTACAACAATGAGCAGTTCTTC.

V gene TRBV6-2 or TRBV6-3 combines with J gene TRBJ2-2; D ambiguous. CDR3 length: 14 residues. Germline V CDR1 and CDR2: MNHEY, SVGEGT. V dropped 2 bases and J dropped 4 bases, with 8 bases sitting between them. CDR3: CASSYEVITGELFF. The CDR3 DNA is TGTGCCAGCAGTTACGAGGTGATCACCGGGGAGCTGTTTTTT.

The CDR3 DNA follows: TGTGCCAGCAGCTTATCTACAGGTAGCAATCAGCCCCAGCATTTT. It yields the protein CASSLSTGSNQPQHF. The chain recombines TRBV7-2 with TRBJ1-5; possible D gene TRBD1, 5 bases. The V end was cut by 2 bases, the J end by 0 bases, with 8 bases between. The CDR3 covers 15 residues. Per germline, CDR1 SGHTA and CDR2 FQGNSA.

CDR3 sequence (DNA): TGTGCCAGCAGCCCCCTTGGTGGAGCGAACTCCTACGAGCAGTACTTC. Protein product: CASSPLGGANSYEQYF. This rearrangement joins TRBV11-2 to TRBJ2-7; no clear D. The CDR3 extends over 16 amino acids. With 5 bases removed from V and 0 bases from J, the gap between germline ends came to 17 bases. Germline CDR1 is SGHAT and CDR2 is FQNNGV.

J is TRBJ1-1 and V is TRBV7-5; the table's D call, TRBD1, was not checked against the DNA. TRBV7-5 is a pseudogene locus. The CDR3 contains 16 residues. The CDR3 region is CVRSCRGQGMNTEAFF. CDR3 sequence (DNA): TGTGTCAGAAGCTGCCGGGGACAGGGGATGAACACTGAAGCTTTCTTT.